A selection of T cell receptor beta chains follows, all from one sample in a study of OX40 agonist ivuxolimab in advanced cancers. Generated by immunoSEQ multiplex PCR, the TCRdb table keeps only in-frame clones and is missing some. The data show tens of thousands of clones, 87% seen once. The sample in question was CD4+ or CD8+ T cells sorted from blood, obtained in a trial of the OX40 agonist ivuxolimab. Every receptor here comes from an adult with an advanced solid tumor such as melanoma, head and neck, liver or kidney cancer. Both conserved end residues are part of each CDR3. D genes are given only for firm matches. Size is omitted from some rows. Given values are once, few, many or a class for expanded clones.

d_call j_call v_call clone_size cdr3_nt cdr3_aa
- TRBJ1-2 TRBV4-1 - TGCGCCAGCAGCCCAATGGCAGGGGTTAACTATGGCTACACCTTC CASSPMAGVNYGYTF
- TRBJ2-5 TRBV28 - TGTGCCAGCAGTCCCCGAGCGGGGACATTTCAAGAGACCCAGTACTTC CASSPRAGTFQETQYF
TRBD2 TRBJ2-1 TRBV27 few TGTGCCAGCAGTGCCCAGCGGGAGCCTTCCTGGAATGAGCAGTTCTTC CASSAQREPSWNEQFF
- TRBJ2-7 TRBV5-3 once TGTGCCAGCACCAGCCGGAGAGGATTATACGAGCAGTACTTC CASTSRRGLYEQYF
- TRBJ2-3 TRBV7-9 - TGTGCCAGCAGCCCCCCGGGTCAGGGCACCCCCCGGAGAACGCAGTATTTT CASSPPGQGTPRRTQYF
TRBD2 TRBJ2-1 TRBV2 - TGTGCCAGCAGACAGAGGACTAGCGGAACCTACAATGAGCAGTTCTTC CASRQRTSGTYNEQFF
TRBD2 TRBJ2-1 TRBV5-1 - TGCGCCAGCAGCTCCGGACTAGCGAGACAGAATGAGCAGTTCTTC CASSSGLARQNEQFF
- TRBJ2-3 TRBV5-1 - TGCGCCAGCAGCCTTGGGCTAGCGCTTCACACAGATACGCAGTATTTT CASSLGLALHTDTQYF
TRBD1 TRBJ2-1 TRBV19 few TGTGCCAGTAGCCCTGGACAGGGGTCCTACAATGAGCAGTTCTTC CASSPGQGSYNEQFF
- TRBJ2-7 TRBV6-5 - TGTGCCAGCGGAAGACTTTGGGAAGTTTCCTACGAGCAGTACTTC CASGRLWEVSYEQYF
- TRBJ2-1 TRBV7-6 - TGTGCCAGCAGCTCCTTATTAGCGAGTCCTTACAATGAGCAGTTCTTC CASSSLLASPYNEQFF
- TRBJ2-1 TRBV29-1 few TGCAGCGTTGACTATGAGCAGTTCTTC CSVDYEQFF
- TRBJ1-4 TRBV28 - TGTGCCAGCAGTCCGTCGGGGGGCCTGAAAGAAAAACTGTTTTTT CASSPSGGLKEKLFF
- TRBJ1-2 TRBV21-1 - TGTGCCAGCAGCAAATCCCCCCCCGCAGGGGACCTTAACTATGGCTACACCTTC CASSKSPPAGDLNYGYTF
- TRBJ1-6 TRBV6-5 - TGTGCCAGCAGTTACTCGCAGGGGCCGGGCTCACCCCTCCACTTT CASSYSQGPGSPLHF
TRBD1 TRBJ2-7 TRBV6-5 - TGTGCCAGCAGTTACTCGACAGGGGCCTACGAGCAGTACTTC CASSYSTGAYEQYF
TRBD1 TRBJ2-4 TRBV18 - TGTGCCAGCTCCCGGGACAGAGAAAACATTCAGTACTTC CASSRDRENIQYF
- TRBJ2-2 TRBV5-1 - TGCGCCAGCAGCCCGTCTTCCGGGGAGCTGTTTTTT CASSPSSGELFF